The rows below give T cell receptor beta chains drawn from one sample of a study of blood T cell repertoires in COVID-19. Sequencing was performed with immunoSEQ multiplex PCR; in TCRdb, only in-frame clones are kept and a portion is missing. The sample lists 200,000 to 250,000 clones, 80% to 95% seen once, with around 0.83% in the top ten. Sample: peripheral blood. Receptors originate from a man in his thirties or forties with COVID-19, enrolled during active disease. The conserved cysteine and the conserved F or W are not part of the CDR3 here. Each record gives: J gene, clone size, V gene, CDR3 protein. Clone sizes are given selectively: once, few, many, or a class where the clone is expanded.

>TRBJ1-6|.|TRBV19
ASSLDRVYSPLH
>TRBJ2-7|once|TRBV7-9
ASRPDGDYEQY
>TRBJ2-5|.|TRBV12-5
ASGLPPGEETQY
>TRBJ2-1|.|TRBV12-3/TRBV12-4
ASSLRYYGEQF
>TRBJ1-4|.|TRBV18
ASSPVAGTTNEKLF
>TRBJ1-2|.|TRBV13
ASSRGQGISYGYT
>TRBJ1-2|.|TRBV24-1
ATSDRQGHGYT
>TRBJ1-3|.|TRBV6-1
ASSGRQTYSGNTIY
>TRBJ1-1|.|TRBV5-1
ASSLADPPAEAF
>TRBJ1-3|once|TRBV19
ASRETGSSGNTIY
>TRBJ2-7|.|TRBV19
ASSMGTGYEQY
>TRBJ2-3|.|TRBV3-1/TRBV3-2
ASSQALAGTNTDTQY
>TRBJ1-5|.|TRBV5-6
ASSYNRGHQPQH
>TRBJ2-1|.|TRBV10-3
AIGGGGYNEQF
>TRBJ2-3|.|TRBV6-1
ASSDGWRAGADTQY
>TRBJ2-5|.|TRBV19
ASSWGSGTGAETQY
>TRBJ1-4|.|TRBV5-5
ASSTREGAPEKLF
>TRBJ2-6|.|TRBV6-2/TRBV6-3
ASSYSGRGTGANVLT
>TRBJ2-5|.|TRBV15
ATREGGGETQY
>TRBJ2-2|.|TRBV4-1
ASSQMVDSVAGELF
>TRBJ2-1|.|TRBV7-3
ASSLGGLALRGEQF
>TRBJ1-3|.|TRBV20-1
SASEFGREASGNTIY
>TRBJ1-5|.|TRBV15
ATSTGQGNQPQH
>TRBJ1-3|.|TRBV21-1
ASSKVNRGGAGNTIY
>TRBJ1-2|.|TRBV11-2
ASGPGGGANYGYT
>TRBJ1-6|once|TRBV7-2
ASSLGTGAFVPLH
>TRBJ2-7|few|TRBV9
ASSETSGRLWGEQY
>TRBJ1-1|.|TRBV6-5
ASSYSEGWGNTEAF
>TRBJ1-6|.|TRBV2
ASSEELGASPLH
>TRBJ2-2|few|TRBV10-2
ATRKAGVNTGELF
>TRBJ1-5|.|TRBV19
ATSAGQGNQPQH
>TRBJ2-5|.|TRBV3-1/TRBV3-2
AIGQFQETQY
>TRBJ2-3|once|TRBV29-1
SVEILTHGTGLPRTQY
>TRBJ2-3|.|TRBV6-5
ASTRRGSSDTQY
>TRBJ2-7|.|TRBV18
ASSPGTGATYEQY
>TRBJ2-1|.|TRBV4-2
ASSQESLAGAITYNEQF
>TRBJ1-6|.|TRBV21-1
ASSKDRELIVDSPLH
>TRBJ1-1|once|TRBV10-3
AIGADPNTEAF
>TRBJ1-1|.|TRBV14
ASSQDRNTEAF
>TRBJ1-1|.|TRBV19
ASSSRDRATAF
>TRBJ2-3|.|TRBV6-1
ASSDKRAGPSTDTQY
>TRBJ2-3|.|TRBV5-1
ASRIRGPSGTDTQY
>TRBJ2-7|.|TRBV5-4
ASSFDRSSYEQY